What follows are 8 T cell receptor beta chains derived from one specimen sequenced in a study of cytomegalovirus exposure and HLA in healthy donors. TCRdb's table, derived via immunoSEQ multiplex PCR, lists solely in-frame clones and lacks some. The table records around 160,000 clones, 84% of them present only once. The specimen sequenced was PBMCs. The receptors stem from a man aged 30 to 39 in good health and CMV-seropositive.

The genes are TRBV15 and TRBJ1-1; D not resolved. V was clipped by 1 base and J by 1 base, with 7 bases between them. CDR1 and CDR2 (germline): LNHNV, YYDKDF (reference sequence). This CDR3 is 14 amino acids long. The CDR3 bases are TGTGCCACCAGCAGAGGCACAAGGAACACTGAAGCTTTCTTT. Translating gives CATSRGTRNTEAFF.

The chain couples TRBV5-6 to TRBJ2-5, with D maybe TRBD1 (6 bases). The CDR3 length is 17 residues. Germline-derived CDR1 and CDR2 are SGHDT and YYEEEE. Trimming shortened V by 4 bases and J by 2 bases, and 21 bases separated the two germline ends. In DNA form, the CDR3 reads TGTGCCAGCAGCCCCCTCCAGGGGCGGTTGGCACAAGAGACCCAGTACTTC. This sequence encodes CASSPLQGRLAQETQYF.

This clone was detected a few times. The V call is TRBV19, the J call TRBJ2-1; 13 bases align to TRBD2. V lost 1 base and J lost 5; bases outside the gene matches: 5. Germline V lookup: CDR1 LNHDA, CDR2 SQIVND (reference sequence). This CDR3 comprises 17 residues. The CDR3 sequence: CASSIGGLAGANNEQFF. CDR3 sequence (DNA): TGTGCCAGTAGTATAGGCGGACTAGCGGGAGCGAACAATGAGCAGTTCTTC.

The CDR3 loop reads CAISFSSYEQYF. CDR3 DNA: TGTGCCATCAGTTTTAGCTCCTACGAGCAGTACTTC. The chain combines TRBV10-3 with TRBJ2-7; D ambiguous. The ends were cut back, 5 bases at V and 0 bases at J, with 5 bases in the middle. CDR1 is ENHRY, CDR2 SYGVKD, per germline. The CDR3 totals 12 residues.

The chain employs TRBV6-5 and TRBJ1-2, with 9 bases fitting TRBD1. Germline-derived CDR1 and CDR2 are MNHEY and SVGAGI. Trimming cost V 5 bases and J 0 bases; bases outside gene matches: 4. This CDR3 has 15 residues. The CDR3 is CASSARDRANYGYTF. The CDR3 DNA reads as TGTGCCAGCAGTGCTCGGGACAGGGCTAACTATGGCTACACCTTC.

The gene calls are TRBV29-1 and TRBJ2-3, with 15 nucleotides matching TRBD2. The ends lost 6 bases at V and 5 bases at J; junction bases unmatched: 15. CDR3 length: 18 residues. The germline gives CDR1 SQVTM, CDR2 ANQGSEA. Here the CDR3 reads CSVTSGLAGGRGKDTQYF. The DNA of the CDR3 is TGCAGCGTCACCTCGGGACTAGCGGGGGGCAGGGGGAAAGATACGCAGTATTTT.

This clone was counted a single time. The genes are TRBV30 and TRBJ2-7; 8 bases match TRBD1. The CDR3 runs 15 residues. Germline V gives CDR1 GTSNPN, CDR2 SVGIG (reference sequence). J lost 7 bases, V lost 4 bases, and 15 bases had no gene match. This CDR3 reads CAWMLAGTGLREQYF. The CDR3 coding sequence is TGTGCCTGGATGTTGGCCGGGACAGGTCTACGAGAGCAGTACTTC.

This chain connects TRBV6-1 to TRBJ2-7; 9 positions agree with TRBD1. V lost 1 base, J lost 2 bases, and 6 bases stayed unmatched. The CDR3 is 16 residues long. CDR1 MNHNS and CDR2 SASEGT come from the germline V gene. CDR3 sequence (DNA): TGTGCCAGCAGTGAAGACGGGACAGGGTACCCCTACGAGCAGTACTTC. Its translation is CASSEDGTGYPYEQYF.